Below, 18 T cell receptor beta chains from the same sample are listed, as sequenced in a study of T-cell reconstitution after alpha-beta-depleted transplantation in children. A library of TCRbeta sequences, prepared with unique molecular identifiers, was generated. MiXCR was run by TCRdb on the PCR reads, yielding one entry per CDR3 protein. This sample has 500,000 to 600,000 distinct CDR3 sequences, with roughly 27% found just once. Source: PBMCs, taken before TCRalphabeta/CD19-depleted stem cell transplant. Receptor source: a boy under two years old with Wiskott-Aldrich syndrome, due to receive a stem cell transplant.

This clonotype showed up just a few times. The V gene is TRBV15, the J gene TRBJ2-7; TRBD2 matches 11 bases. CDR1 and CDR2 (germline): LNHNV, YYDKDF (reference sequence). The J segment lost 4 bases and the V segment lost 0 bases, leaving 5 bases of the junction unmatched. The CDR3 contains 16 residues. The CDR3 nucleotides read TGTGCCACCAGCAGAGATCTAGCGGGAGGATCTTACGAGCAGTACTTC. Its translation is CATSRDLAGGSYEQYF.

This clonotype appeared a few times. V and J are TRBV7-2 and TRBJ1-6; D remains unclear. This CDR3 contains 15 residues. From germline, CDR1 is SGHTA and CDR2 FQGNSA. V was shortened by 3 bases and J by 7 bases, with 13 bases between the two germline ends. The CDR3 DNA follows: TGTGCCAGCAGCTTCCCGAAAAACCCGAATTCACCCCTCCACTTT. Its protein is CASSFPKNPNSPLHF.

This chain uses TRBV10-3 with TRBJ2-3, with TRBD2 matching over 8 bases. In germline, CDR1 is ENHRY, CDR2 SYGVKD. V shed 10 bases, J shed 3 bases, and the junction held 12 bases outside the gene matches. This CDR3 contains 15 residues. The CDR3 coding sequence is TGTGCCACAAGACCCGGGGCTAGCGGGACAGATACGCAGTATTTT. This codes for CATRPGASGTDTQYF.

The chain links TRBV29-1 to TRBJ2-1; TRBD2 aligns across 9 bases. J lost 5 bases, V lost 5 bases, and 7 bases had no gene match. The CDR3 loop spans 14 amino acids. CDR1 and CDR2 from the germline V gene are SQVTM and ANQGSEA. Here the CDR3 reads CSVTRLAVNNEQFF. The DNA for the CDR3 is TGCAGCGTTACCAGACTAGCGGTGAACAATGAGCAGTTCTTC.

The chain joins TRBV4-2 to TRBJ1-2; 7 positions match TRBD1. CDR1 and CDR2 (germline): LGHNA, YNFKEQ. V lost 0 bases and J lost 8; bases outside the gene matches: 9. This CDR3 contains 15 residues. CDR3 in amino acids: CASSQDSQTGNGYTF. The CDR3 DNA follows: TGTGCCAGCAGCCAAGATTCACAGACAGGGAACGGCTACACCTTC.

This clonotype was found a few times. The chain links TRBV11-3 to TRBJ2-2; 8 bases align to TRBD2. CDR3 length: 15 residues. J lost 5 bases, V lost 4 bases, and 6 bases had no gene match. Germline loops: CDR1 SGHNT, CDR2 YENEEA. The CDR3 reads CASSSTSGGTGELFF. As DNA, the CDR3 is TGTGCCAGCAGCTCCACTAGCGGCGGGACCGGGGAGCTGTTTTTT.

The rearrangement links TRBV20-1 to TRBJ2-7; 9 positions agree with TRBD2. CDR1 DFQATT and CDR2 SNEGSKA come from the germline V gene (reference sequence). CDR3 length: 15 residues. Trimming took 6 bases from V and 6 from J; bases not matched to a gene: 15. This chain's CDR3 is CSAGLLAGGPGEQYF. In DNA, the CDR3 is TGCAGTGCAGGTTTGTTGGCGGGAGGGCCCGGCGAGCAGTACTTC.

The genes are TRBV5-5 and TRBJ2-5; perhaps D is TRBD1 or TRBD2 (5 bases each). Germline loops: CDR1 SGHKS, CDR2 YYEKEE (reference sequence). The V end was cut by 4 bases, the J end by 6 bases, with 16 bases between. The CDR3 loop spans 14 amino acids. For the CDR3, the DNA is TGTGCCAGCAGCCCCATCAGGGAGTCCAAGACCCAGTACTTC. The encoded protein is CASSPIRESKTQYF.

The chain is built from TRBV20-1 and TRBJ2-1, with no clear D. Germline CDR1 and CDR2: DFQATT and SNEGSKA (reference sequence). Trimming removed 7 bases from V and 1 base from J, with 11 bases in between. The CDR3 spans 13 residues. CDR3 amino acids: CSVYLGSYNEQFF. CDR3 DNA: TGCAGTGTGTATCTGGGTTCCTACAATGAGCAGTTCTTC.

Only a few counts were recorded for this clonotype. The rearrangement joins TRBV9 to TRBJ2-3, with no clear D. Looked up from germline, CDR1 is SGDLS and CDR2 is YYNGEE. Trimming removed 0 bases at V and 0 bases at J, with 8 bases between. The length of the CDR3 is 15 residues. In DNA form, the CDR3 reads TGTGCCAGCAGCGTAGGGACGCCTAGCACAGATACGCAGTATTTT. Its protein product is CASSVGTPSTDTQYF.

This clonotype turned up a few times. The V and J genes are TRBV4-1 and TRBJ2-1; possibly TRBD1 or TRBD2 for D (5 bases each). Germline CDR1 reads MGHRA; CDR2 reads YSYEKL. CDR3 length: 16 residues. V gave up 1 base and J gave up 0 bases, with 10 bases separating them. The CDR3 region has the DNA TGCGCCAGCAGCCAAGGGGCAGGGAGCTCCTACAATGAGCAGTTCTTC. Its protein is CASSQGAGSSYNEQFF.

This sequence joins TRBV4-2 and TRBJ1-4; D uncertain. This CDR3 region has 14 residues. Germline loops: CDR1 LGHNA, CDR2 YNFKEQ. Trimming removed 4 bases from V and 8 bases from J, with 14 bases in between. The CDR3 region has the DNA TGTGCCAGCAGCCCGAGTCGGTGGGGAGAAAAACTGTTTTTT. Its protein is CASSPSRWGEKLFF.

This clonotype has a handful of counts. The chain's CDR3 is CASSLLLRGSYNEQFF. Written as DNA, the CDR3 is TGTGCCAGCAGCTTACTCCTCCGCGGCTCCTACAATGAGCAGTTCTTC. This chain uses TRBV7-9 with TRBJ2-1; D remains ambiguous. The ends were cut back, 2 bases at V and 0 bases at J, with 11 bases in the middle. The CDR3 has 16 residues. The germline gives CDR1 SEHNR, CDR2 FQNEAQ (reference sequence).

The chain uses TRBV20-1 and TRBJ2-3; 9 nucleotides match TRBD2. The CDR3 has 15 residues. CDR1 DFQATT and CDR2 SNEGSKA come from the germline V gene (reference sequence). With V trimmed by 6 bases and J by 1 base, 8 bases remained unmatched. CDR3 loop: CSAPRASGGTDTQYF. Here the CDR3 DNA reads TGCAGTGCCCCCCGGGCTAGCGGGGGCACAGATACGCAGTATTTT.

The chain carries TRBV20-1 and TRBJ2-7; D gene uncertain. V lost 6 bases and J 5 bases, leaving 20 bases between the germline ends. The germline gives CDR1 DFQATT, CDR2 SNEGSKA (reference sequence). The CDR3 covers 14 residues. The DNA for the CDR3 is TGCAGTGCCAAGATCAGTCGGATTCGGGACGAGCAGTACTTC. It is translated as CSAKISRIRDEQYF.

This clonotype was detected only a few times. The chain couples TRBV5-6 to TRBJ2-1; the match to TRBD1 covers 12 bases. This CDR3 is 14 amino acids long. V shed 5 bases and J 6 bases; nucleotides not matched to a gene: 3. CDR1 is SGHDT, CDR2 YYEEEE, per germline. The chain's CDR3 is CASRGQGAFNEQFF. CDR3 coding DNA: TGTGCCAGCAGGGGACAGGGGGCCTTCAATGAGCAGTTCTTC.

This clonotype was recorded a few times. The J gene is TRBJ2-3, the V gene TRBV30; D call uncertain. This CDR3 region has 14 residues. CDR1 is GTSNPN and CDR2 is SVGIG in the germline V gene (reference sequence). Trimming stripped 3 bases from V and 4 bases from J, with 14 bases between. The CDR3 sequence is CAWSRARIADTQYF. The CDR3 DNA reads as TGTGCCTGGAGCCGGGCTAGGATCGCAGATACGCAGTATTTT.

This clonotype was picked up a small number of times. Germline and junction disagree at one end, which may indicate a read error. The rearrangement links TRBV29-1 to TRBJ1-2; tentatively, D is TRBD1 (5 bases). Per germline, CDR1 SQVTM and CDR2 ANQGSEA. The CDR3 loop spans 8 amino acids. The CDR3 nucleotides read TGCAGCGTTGATCTGGGGCCTTTC. As protein: CSVDLGPF. The variable domain in full, with the rest retrieved from reference TRBV29-1 and TRBJ1-2, is SAVISQKPSRDICQRGTSLTIQCQVDSQVTMMFWYRQQPGQSLTLIATANQGSEATYESGFVIDKFPISRPNLTFSTLTVSNMSPEDSSIYLCSVDLGPFGSGTRLTVV.